This TCR beta chain was observed in a study of control samples from healthy donors and cancer patients. Some clones are missing from TCRdb's copy, which holds only in-frame ones; the method was immunoSEQ multiplex PCR. The sample records 130,000 or so clones, more than 75% being singletons. The length of the CDR3 is 15 residues. Germline V gives CDR1 SGHNT, CDR2 YENEEA. V lost 3 bases and J 6 bases, leaving 14 bases between the germline ends. The receptor was derived from a man aged 35 to 55 in good health. Sequencing was carried out using blood. The gene calls are TRBV11-3 and TRBJ1-4, with D uncertain. Here the CDR3 DNA reads TGTGCCAGCAGCTTGGGCTTCCAAGAGGATGAAAAACTGTTTTTT. Translated, it gives CASSLGFQEDEKLFF. Variable domain in full (rest from reference TRBV11-3 and TRBJ1-4): EAGVVQSPRYKIIEKKQPVAFWCNPISGHNTLYWYLQNLGQGPELLIRYENEEAVDDSQLPKDRFSAERLKGVDSTLKIQPAELGDSAVYLCASSLGFQEDEKLFFGSGTQLSVL.